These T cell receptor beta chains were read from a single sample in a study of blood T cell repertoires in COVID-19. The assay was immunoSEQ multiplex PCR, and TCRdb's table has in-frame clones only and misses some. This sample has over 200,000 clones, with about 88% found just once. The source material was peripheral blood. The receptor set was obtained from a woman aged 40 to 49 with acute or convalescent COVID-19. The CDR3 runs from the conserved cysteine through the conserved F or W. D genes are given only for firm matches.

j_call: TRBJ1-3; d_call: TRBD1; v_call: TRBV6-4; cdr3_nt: TGTGCCAGCAGTCCGGACAGGGCTGGAAACACCATATATTTT; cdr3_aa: CASSPDRAGNTIYF
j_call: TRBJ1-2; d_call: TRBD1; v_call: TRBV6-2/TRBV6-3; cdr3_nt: TGTGCCAGCAGTTTGACAGGGATTGCCAATGGCTACACCTTC; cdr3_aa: CASSLTGIANGYTF
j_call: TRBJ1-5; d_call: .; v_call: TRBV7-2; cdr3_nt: TGTGCCAGCAGCTTAGGAGGGGGTGCGAGCAATCAGCCCCAGCATTTT; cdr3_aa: CASSLGGGASNQPQHF
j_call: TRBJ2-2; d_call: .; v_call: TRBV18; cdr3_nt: TGTGCCAGCTCACCGCCATTACGGCGGATGAACACCGGGGAGCTGTTTTTT; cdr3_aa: CASSPPLRRMNTGELFF
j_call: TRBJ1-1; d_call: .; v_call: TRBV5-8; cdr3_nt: TGTGCCAGCAGCTTGCAACGGGGTGATGAAGCTTTCTTT; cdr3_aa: CASSLQRGDEAFF
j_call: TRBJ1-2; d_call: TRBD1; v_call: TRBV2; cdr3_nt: TGTGCCAGCAAACCGACAGGGGGCATTAAAAGCCCCCTTGGGGGCTACACCTTC; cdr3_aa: CASKPTGGIKSPLGGYTF
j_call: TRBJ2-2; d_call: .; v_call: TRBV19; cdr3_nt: TGTGCCAGTAAAGGGAGTGGGGGCCTCCCCACCGGGGAGCTGTTTTTT; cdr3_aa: CASKGSGGLPTGELFF
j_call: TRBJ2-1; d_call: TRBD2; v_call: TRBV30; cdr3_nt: TGTGCCTGGAGTGGGCTAGCGGGAGTAAGGCAAGAAAATAATGAGCAGTTCTTC; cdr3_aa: CAWSGLAGVRQENNEQFF
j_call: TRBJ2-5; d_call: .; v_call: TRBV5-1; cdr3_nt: TGCGCCAGCAGCTTGAGGAGGGAAGAGACCCAGTACTTC; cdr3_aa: CASSLRREETQYF
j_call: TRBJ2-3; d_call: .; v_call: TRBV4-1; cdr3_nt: TGCGCCAGCAGCCAAGAAGTATCAGGGGCGACAGATACGCAGTATTTT; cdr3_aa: CASSQEVSGATDTQYF
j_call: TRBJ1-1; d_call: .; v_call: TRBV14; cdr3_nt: TGTGCCAGCAGCCAAGACGGTGGGGTGTGGGGGGGAACTGAAGCTTTCTTT; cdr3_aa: CASSQDGGVWGGTEAFF
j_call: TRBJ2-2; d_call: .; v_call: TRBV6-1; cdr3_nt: TGTGCCAGCAGTGAAGACCCGGTGAACACCGGGGAGCTGTTTTTT; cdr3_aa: CASSEDPVNTGELFF
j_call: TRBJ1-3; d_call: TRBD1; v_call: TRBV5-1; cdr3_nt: TGCGCCAGCAGCTTGCTGGACAGGGAGGGACCCATATATTTT; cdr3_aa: CASSLLDREGPIYF
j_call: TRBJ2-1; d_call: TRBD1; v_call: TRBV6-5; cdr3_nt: TGTGCCAGCAAGGACAGGGGGCTTAACAATGAGCAGTTCTTC; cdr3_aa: CASKDRGLNNEQFF
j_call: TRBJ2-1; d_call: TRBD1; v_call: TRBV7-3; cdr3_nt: TGTGCCAGCAGCTTATCGCAGGGGGTATACAATGAGCAGTTCTTC; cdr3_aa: CASSLSQGVYNEQFF
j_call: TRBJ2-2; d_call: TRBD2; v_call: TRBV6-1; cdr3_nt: TGTGCCAGCAGTGACCCGGCACTAGCGGCGAACACCGGGGAGCTGTTTTTT; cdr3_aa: CASSDPALAANTGELFF
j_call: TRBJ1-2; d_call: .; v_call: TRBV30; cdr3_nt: TGTGCCTGGACTTTCTCCGGAGCGCGCTATGGCTACACCTTC; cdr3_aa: CAWTFSGARYGYTF
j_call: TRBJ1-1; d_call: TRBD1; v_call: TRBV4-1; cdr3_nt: TGCGCCAGCAGCCAGACCGGGACAGGGGATTTCACTGAAGCTTTCTTT; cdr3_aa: CASSQTGTGDFTEAFF
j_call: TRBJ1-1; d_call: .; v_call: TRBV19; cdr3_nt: TGTGCCAGTAGTCTGGGCGGGGGGACTGAAGCTTTCTTT; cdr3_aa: CASSLGGGTEAFF
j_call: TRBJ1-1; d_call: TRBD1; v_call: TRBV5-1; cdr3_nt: TGCGCCAGCAGCTTCGACAGGGGCGCTGGGGCTTTCTTT; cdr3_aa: CASSFDRGAGAFF